The clone carrying this TCR beta chain was recorded many times. Its antigen is undetermined. The data originate from a study of CD8+CD57+ T cells in acquired aplastic anemia. Study-wide background: Sorted CD4+ and CD8+ cells yielded DNA averaging around 3.2 ug. Study outcomes and limitations: CD8+ Simpson's diversity did not differ significantly between patients and controls.

Patients chosen for sequencing had shown CD8+CD57+ cell expansion by flow cytometry. Blood sampling was performed on the patients, and none of them had received therapy by then. Germline CDR1 reads SGHDT; CDR2 reads YYEEEE. The CDR3 loop spans 12 amino acids. V lost 0 bases and J 10 bases, leaving 10 bases between the germline ends. The template used for profiling TCR beta VDJ and CDR3 was genomic DNA. TCRdb recomputed calls from the reads with MiXCR, one row per CDR3 protein. The profile shows some 200,000 distinct CDR3 sequences, less than 60% of them singletons. Sequenced sample: sorted CD4+, CD8+, or CD8+CD57+ T cells (not recorded which) from PBMCs. This sequence was found in a human donor with aplastic anemia. The chain is built from TRBV5-6 and TRBJ1-1, with D possibly TRBD1 on 5 matching bases. The CDR3 here is CASSLAGGTAFF. In nucleotides, the CDR3 is TGTGCCAGCAGCTTGGCCGGGGGGACAGCTTTCTTT.